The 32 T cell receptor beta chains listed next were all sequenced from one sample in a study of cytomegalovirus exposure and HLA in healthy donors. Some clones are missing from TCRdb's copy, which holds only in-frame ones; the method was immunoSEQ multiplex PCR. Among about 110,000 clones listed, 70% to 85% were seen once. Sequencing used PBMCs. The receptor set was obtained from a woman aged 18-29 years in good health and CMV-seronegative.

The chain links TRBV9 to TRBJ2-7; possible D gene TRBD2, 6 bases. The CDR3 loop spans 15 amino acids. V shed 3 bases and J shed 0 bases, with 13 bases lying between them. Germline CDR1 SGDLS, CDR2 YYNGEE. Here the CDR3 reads CASSAGGTVSYEQYF. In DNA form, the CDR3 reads TGTGCCAGCAGCGCCGGCGGGACGGTCTCCTACGAGCAGTACTTC.

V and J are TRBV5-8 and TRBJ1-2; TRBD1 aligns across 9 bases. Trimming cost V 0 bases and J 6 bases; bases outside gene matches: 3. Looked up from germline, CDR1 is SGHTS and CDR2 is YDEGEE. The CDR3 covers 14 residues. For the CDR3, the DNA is TGTGCCAGCAGCTTGGAGGGACAGGGTGATGGCTACACCTTC. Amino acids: CASSLEGQGDGYTF.

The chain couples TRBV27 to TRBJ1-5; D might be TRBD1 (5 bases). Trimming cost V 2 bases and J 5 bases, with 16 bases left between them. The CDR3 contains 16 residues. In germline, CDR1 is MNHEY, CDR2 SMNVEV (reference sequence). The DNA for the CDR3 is TGTGCCAGCAGTTTAAGGGGTTTTTCCGGCGATCAGCCCCAGCATTTT. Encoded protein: CASSLRGFSGDQPQHF.

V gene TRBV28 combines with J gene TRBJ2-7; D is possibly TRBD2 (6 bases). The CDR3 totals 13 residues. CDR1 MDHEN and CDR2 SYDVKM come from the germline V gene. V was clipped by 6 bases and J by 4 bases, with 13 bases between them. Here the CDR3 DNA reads TGTGCCAGCAGAGGAGGGGCGCGGTACGAGCAGTACTTC. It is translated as CASRGGARYEQYF.

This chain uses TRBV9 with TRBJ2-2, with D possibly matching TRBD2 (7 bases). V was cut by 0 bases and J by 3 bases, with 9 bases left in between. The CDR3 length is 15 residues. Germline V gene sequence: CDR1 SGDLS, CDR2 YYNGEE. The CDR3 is CASSVGGGDTGELFF. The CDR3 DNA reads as TGTGCCAGCAGCGTAGGAGGGGGGGACACCGGGGAGCTGTTTTTT.

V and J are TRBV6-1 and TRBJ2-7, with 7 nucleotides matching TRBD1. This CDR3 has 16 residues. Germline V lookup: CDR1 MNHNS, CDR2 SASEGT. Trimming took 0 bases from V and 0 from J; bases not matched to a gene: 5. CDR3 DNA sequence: TGTGCCAGCAGTGAAGCTCTGACAGGGAGCTCCTACGAGCAGTACTTC. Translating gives CASSEALTGSSYEQYF.

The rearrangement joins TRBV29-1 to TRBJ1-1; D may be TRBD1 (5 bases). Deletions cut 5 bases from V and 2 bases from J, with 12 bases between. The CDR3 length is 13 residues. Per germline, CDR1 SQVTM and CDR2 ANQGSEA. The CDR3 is CSVCGTSNTEAFF. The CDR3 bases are TGCAGCGTTTGTGGGACTTCAAACACTGAAGCTTTCTTT. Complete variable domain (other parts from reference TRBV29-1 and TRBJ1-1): SAVISQKPSRDICQRGTSLTIQCQVDSQVTMMFWYRQQPGQSLTLIATANQGSEATYESGFVIDKFPISRPNLTFSTLTVSNMSPEDSSIYLCSVCGTSNTEAFFGQGTRLTVV.

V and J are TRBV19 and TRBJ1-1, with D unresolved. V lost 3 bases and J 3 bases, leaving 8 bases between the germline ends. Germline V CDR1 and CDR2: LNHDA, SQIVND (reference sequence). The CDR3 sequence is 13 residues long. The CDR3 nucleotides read TGTGCCAGTAGTATCAGGCATGACACTGAAGCTTTCTTT. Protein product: CASSIRHDTEAFF.

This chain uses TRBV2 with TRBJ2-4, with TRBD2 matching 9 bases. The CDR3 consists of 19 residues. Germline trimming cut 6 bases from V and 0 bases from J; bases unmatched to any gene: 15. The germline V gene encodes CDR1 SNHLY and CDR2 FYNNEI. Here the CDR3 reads CASRTGTSNSGLAKNIQYF. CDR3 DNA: TGTGCCAGCAGGACCGGGACTAGCAACAGTGGTCTAGCCAAAAACATTCAGTACTTC.

CDR3 sequence: CASSSSTNQPQHF. CDR3 bases: TGTGCCAGCAGCTCCAGTACCAATCAGCCCCAGCATTTT. The V call is TRBV6-5, the J call TRBJ1-5, with D hard to call. Per the germline V gene, CDR1 is MNHEY and CDR2 is SVGAGI. CDR3 length equals 13 residues. Trimming removed 6 bases from V and 3 bases from J, with 9 bases in between.

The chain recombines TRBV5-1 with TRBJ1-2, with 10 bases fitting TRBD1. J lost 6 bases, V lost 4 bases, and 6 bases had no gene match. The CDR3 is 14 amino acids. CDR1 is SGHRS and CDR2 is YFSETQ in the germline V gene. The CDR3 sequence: CASSPTGTGDGYTF. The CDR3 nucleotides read TGCGCCAGCAGCCCTACCGGGACAGGGGATGGCTACACCTTC.

CDR3 in DNA: TGCGCCAGCAGCCAACGGGGAGAGCAGTACTTC. It yields the protein CASSQRGEQYF. V is TRBV4-1 and J is TRBJ2-7; a weak D match, TRBD2 (5 bases). The ends were cut back, 2 bases at V and 7 bases at J, with 6 bases in the middle. The CDR3 length is 11 residues. Germline V gene sequence: CDR1 MGHRA, CDR2 YSYEKL.

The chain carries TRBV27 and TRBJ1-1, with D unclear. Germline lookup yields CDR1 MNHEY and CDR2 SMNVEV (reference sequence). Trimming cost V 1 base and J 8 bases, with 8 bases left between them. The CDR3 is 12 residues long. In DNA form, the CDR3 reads TGTGCCAGCAGTTTATGGGGAGGAGAAGCTTTCTTT. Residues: CASSLWGGEAFF.

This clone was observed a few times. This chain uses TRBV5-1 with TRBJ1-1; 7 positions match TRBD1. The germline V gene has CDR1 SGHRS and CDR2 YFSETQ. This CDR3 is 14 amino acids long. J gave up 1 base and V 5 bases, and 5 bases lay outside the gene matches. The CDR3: CASSTGAPNTEAFF. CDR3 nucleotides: TGCGCCAGCAGTACAGGGGCCCCGAACACTGAAGCTTTCTTT.

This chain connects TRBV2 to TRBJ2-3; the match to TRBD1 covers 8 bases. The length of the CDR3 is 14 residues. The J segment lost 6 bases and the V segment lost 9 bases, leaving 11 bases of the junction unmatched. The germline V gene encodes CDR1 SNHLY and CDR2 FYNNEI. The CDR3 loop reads CARWRAGGVDTQYF. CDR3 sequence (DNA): TGTGCCAGATGGAGGGCAGGGGGCGTTGATACGCAGTATTTT. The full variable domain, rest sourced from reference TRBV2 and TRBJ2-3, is EPEVTQTPSHQVTQMGQEVILRCVPISNHLYFYWYRQILGQKVEFLVSFYNNEISEKSEIFDDQFSVERPDGSNFTLKIRSTKLEDSAMYFCARWRAGGVDTQYFGPGTRLTVL.

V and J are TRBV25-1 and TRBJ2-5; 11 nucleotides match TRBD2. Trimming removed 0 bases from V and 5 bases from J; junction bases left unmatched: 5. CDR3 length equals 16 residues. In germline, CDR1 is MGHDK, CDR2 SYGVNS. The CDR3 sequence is CASSEYTSGGGETQYF. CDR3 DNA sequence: TGTGCCAGCAGTGAATATACTAGCGGGGGTGGGGAGACCCAGTACTTC.

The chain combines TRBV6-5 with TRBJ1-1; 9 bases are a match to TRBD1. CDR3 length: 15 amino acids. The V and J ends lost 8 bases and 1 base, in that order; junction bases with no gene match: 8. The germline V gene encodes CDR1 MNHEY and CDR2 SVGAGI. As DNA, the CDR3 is TGTGCCAGCCTTACAGGGGGCGGGGGGAACACTGAAGCTTTCTTT. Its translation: CASLTGGGGNTEAFF.

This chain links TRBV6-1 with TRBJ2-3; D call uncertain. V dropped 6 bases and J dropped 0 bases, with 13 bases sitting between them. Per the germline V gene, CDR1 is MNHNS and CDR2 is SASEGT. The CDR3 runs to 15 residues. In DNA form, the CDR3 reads TGTGCCAGCAGCCCTATAGAAACTAGCACAGATACGCAGTATTTT. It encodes CASSPIETSTDTQYF.

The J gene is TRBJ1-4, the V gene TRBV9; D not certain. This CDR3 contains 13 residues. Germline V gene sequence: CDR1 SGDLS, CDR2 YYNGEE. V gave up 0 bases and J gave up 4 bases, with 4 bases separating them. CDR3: CASSVDSNEKLFF. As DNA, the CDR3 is TGTGCCAGCAGCGTAGACAGTAATGAAAAACTGTTTTTT.

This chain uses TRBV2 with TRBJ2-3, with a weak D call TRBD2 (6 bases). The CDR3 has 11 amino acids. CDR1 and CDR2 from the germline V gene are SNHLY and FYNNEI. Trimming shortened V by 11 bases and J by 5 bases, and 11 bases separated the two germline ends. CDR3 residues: CALMGGDTQYF. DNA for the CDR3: TGTGCCCTAATGGGGGGAGATACGCAGTATTTT.

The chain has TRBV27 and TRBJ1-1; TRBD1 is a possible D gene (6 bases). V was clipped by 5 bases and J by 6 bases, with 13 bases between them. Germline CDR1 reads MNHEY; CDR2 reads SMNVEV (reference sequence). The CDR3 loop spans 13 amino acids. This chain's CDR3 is CASSDQGGAEAFF. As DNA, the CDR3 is TGTGCCAGCAGTGATCAAGGGGGGGCTGAAGCTTTCTTT.

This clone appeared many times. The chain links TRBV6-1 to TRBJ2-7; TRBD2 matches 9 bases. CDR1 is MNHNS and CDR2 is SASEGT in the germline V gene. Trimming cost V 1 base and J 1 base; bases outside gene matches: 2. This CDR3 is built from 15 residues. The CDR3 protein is CASSEGAGGSYEQYF. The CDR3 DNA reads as TGTGCCAGCAGTGAAGGGGCGGGGGGGTCCTACGAGCAGTACTTC.

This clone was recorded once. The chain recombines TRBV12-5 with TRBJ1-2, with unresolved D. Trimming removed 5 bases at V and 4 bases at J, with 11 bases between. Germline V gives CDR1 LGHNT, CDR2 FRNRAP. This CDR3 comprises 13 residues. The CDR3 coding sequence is TGTGCTAGTGGTAAAGAGACAACCTATGGCTACACCTTC. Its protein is CASGKETTYGYTF. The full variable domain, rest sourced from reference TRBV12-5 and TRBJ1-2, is DARVTQTPRHKVTEMGQEVTMRCQPILGHNTVFWYRQTMMQGLELLAYFRNRAPLDDSGMPKDRFSAEMPDATLATLKIQPSEPRDSAVYFCASGKETTYGYTFGSGTRLTVV.

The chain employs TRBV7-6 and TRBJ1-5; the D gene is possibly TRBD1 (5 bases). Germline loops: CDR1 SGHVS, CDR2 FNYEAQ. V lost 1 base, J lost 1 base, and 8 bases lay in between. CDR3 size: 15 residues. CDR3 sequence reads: CASSLGQGSNQPQHF. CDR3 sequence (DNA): TGTGCCAGCAGCTTAGGGCAGGGCAGCAATCAGCCCCAGCATTTT.

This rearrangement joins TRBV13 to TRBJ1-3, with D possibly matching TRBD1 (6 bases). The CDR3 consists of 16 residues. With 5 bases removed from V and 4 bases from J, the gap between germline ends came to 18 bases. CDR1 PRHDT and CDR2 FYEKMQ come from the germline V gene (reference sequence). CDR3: CASSIRQGFMGNTIYF. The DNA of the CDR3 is TGTGCCAGCAGCATTAGGCAGGGGTTCATGGGAAACACCATATATTTT.

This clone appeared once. The CDR3, as DNA: TGCGCCAGCAGTCCCCCCGGGACAGTTGACTATGGCTACACCTTC. Protein product: CASSPPGTVDYGYTF. This chain connects TRBV4-1 to TRBJ1-2; 7 bases map to TRBD1. The CDR3 is made up of 15 amino acids. V dropped 6 bases and J dropped 3; count of bases not matched to a gene: 10. Per germline, CDR1 MGHRA and CDR2 YSYEKL.

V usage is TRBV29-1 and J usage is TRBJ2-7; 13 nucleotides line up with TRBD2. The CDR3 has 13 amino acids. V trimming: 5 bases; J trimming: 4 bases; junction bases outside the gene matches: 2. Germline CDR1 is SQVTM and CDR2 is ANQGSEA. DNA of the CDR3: TGCAGCGTTTCGACTAGCGGGGGGTACGAGCAGTACTTC. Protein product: CSVSTSGGYEQYF.

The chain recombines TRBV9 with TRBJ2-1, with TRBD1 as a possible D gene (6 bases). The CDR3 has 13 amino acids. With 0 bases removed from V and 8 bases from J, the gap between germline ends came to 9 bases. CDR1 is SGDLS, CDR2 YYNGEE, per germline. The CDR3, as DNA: TGTGCCAGCAGCGTAGGGGACATTGATGAGCAGTTCTTC. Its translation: CASSVGDIDEQFF.

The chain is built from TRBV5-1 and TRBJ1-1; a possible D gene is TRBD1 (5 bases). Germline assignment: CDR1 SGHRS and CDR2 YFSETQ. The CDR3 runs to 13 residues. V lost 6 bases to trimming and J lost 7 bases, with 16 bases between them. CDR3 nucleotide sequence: TGCGCCAGCAAGGTCTCCGGGGGGGGTGAAGCTTTCTTT. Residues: CASKVSGGGEAFF.

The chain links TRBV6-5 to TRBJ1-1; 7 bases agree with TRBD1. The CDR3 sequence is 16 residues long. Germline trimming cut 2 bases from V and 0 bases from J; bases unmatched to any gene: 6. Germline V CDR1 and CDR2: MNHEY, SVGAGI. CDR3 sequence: CASSYRTGRMNTEAFF. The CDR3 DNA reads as TGTGCCAGCAGTTACCGGACAGGAAGGATGAACACTGAAGCTTTCTTT.

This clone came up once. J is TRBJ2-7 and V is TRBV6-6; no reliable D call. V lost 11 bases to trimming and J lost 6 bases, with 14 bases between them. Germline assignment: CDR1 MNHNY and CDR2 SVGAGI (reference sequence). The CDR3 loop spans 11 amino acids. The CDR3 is CAAGSSSEQYF. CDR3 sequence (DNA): TGTGCCGCCGGGTCGAGCTCCGAGCAGTACTTC.

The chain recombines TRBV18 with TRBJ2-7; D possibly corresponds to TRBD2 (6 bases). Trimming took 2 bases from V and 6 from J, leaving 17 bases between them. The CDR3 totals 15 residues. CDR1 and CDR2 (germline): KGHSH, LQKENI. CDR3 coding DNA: TGTGCCAGCTCACCAGCCGGGGACTCCCCAGGCGAGCAGTACTTC. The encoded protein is CASSPAGDSPGEQYF.